The 30 T cell receptor beta chains in this list originate from one sample, sequenced in a study of shared clonotypes between healthy human individuals. The protocol was immunoSEQ multiplex PCR, while the TCRdb copy is restricted to in-frame clones and leaves out a portion. The top ten hold approximately 0.37% of the sample, which has about 2.4 million clones, roughly 93% seen once. Sequenced material: naive CD4+ T cells from PBMCs. Subset given: CD45RA+ positively selected. Every receptor here comes from a man aged 18 to 29 in good health. Some clones in this sample may be carry-over from other donors' samples.

The V call is TRBV6-1, the J call TRBJ1-5; no clear D gene. The CDR3 has 13 residues. Trimming took off 6 bases at V and 3 bases at J, with 9 bases between the two ends. Germline CDR1 and CDR2: MNHNS and SASEGT. CDR3 region: CASSREVNQPQHF. Here the CDR3 DNA reads TGTGCCAGCAGCCGGGAGGTCAATCAGCCCCAGCATTTT.

The chain joins TRBV19 to TRBJ1-1; D is uncertain. Trimming left V 7 bases short and J 1 base short, with 7 bases between. Per the germline V gene, CDR1 is LNHDA and CDR2 is SQIVND (reference sequence). The CDR3 covers 12 residues. The chain's CDR3 is CASTQTNTEAFF. CDR3 nucleotides: TGTGCCAGTACCCAGACGAACACTGAAGCTTTCTTT. Full variable domain (outside the CDR3, taken from reference TRBV19 and TRBJ1-1): DGGITQSPKYLFRKEGQNVTLSCEQNLNHDAMYWYRQDPGQGLRLIYYSQIVNDFQKGDIAEGYSVSREKKESFPLTVTSAQKNPTAFYLCASTQTNTEAFFGQGTRLTVV.

This chain joins TRBV19 and TRBJ2-7; possibly TRBD1 for D (6 bases). V dropped 9 bases and J dropped 2 bases, with 17 bases sitting between them. Germline-derived CDR1 and CDR2 are LNHDA and SQIVND (reference sequence). The CDR3 runs to 14 residues. CDR3 sequence: CASRRGPGAYEQYF. The DNA for the CDR3 is TGTGCCAGCCGCAGGGGCCCTGGGGCCTACGAGCAGTACTTC.

This chain connects TRBV4-3 to TRBJ2-3, with D possibly TRBD2 on 6 matching bases. In germline, CDR1 is LGHNA, CDR2 YSLEER. The length of the CDR3 is 17 residues. Deletions cut 1 base from V and 1 base from J, with 15 bases between. The CDR3 coding sequence is TGCGCCAGCAGCCAAGGGGCCCGCGGGGCTGGCACAGATACGCAGTATTTT. Protein: CASSQGARGAGTDTQYF.

The rearrangement joins TRBV11-2 to TRBJ2-1; the D is unclear. Trimming took 0 bases from V and 5 from J, leaving 11 bases between them. CDR1 is SGHAT and CDR2 is FQNNGV in the germline V gene. CDR3 size: 15 residues. CDR3 in amino acids: CASSLDLWANNEQFF. The CDR3 DNA reads as TGTGCCAGCAGCTTAGATTTATGGGCGAACAATGAGCAGTTCTTC. The full variable domain, rest sourced from reference TRBV11-2 and TRBJ2-1, is EAGVAQSPRYKIIEKRQSVAFWCNPISGHATLYWYQQILGQGPKLLIQFQNNGVVDDSQLPKDRFSAERLKGVDSTLKIQPAKLEDSAVYLCASSLDLWANNEQFFGPGTRLTVL.

As to this clone: Other DNA sequences in the sample encode the same CDR3. The chain links TRBV5-1 to TRBJ2-2; D gene unclear. The V gene's germline CDR1 is SGHRS and CDR2 YFSETQ. This CDR3 is built from 14 residues. V gave up 1 base and J gave up 0 bases, with 4 bases separating them. The CDR3 is CASSLPSNTGELFF. As DNA, the CDR3 is TGCGCCAGCAGCTTGCCCTCGAACACCGGGGAGCTGTTTTTT.

The CDR3 loop is CASPPSRRVNEQYF. The CDR3 region has the DNA TGTGCCAGCCCCCCGTCGAGGAGGGTGAACGAGCAGTACTTC. The rearrangement joins TRBV28 to TRBJ2-7; D might be TRBD2 (6 bases). CDR1 and CDR2 (germline): MDHEN, SYDVKM. This CDR3 spans 14 amino acids. Trimming stripped 8 bases from V and 5 bases from J, with 19 bases between.

Note on this clone: Other DNA variants within this sample encode the same CDR3. V is TRBV30 and J is TRBJ2-1, with 7 nucleotides matching TRBD2. CDR3 length: 12 residues. CDR1 and CDR2 (germline): GTSNPN, SVGIG (reference sequence). Trimming cost V 1 base and J 10 bases; bases outside gene matches: 4. The CDR3 DNA sequence: TGTGCCTGGAGTGCGGGAGGAAACGAGCAGTTCTTC. Protein: CAWSAGGNEQFF.

The chain is built from TRBV28 and TRBJ2-3; 10 positions agree with TRBD2. Germline V CDR1 and CDR2: MDHEN, SYDVKM. The CDR3 loop spans 16 amino acids. J was trimmed by 1 base and V by 8 bases; bases with no gene match: 9. The chain's CDR3 is CASPPSGRFGTDTQYF. CDR3 bases: TGTGCCAGCCCGCCTAGCGGGAGATTCGGCACAGATACGCAGTATTTT.

The J gene is TRBJ2-1, the V gene TRBV7-3; no clear D gene. The V and J ends lost 1 base and 7 bases respectively, with 11 bases between them. Germline CDR1 reads SGHTA; CDR2 reads FQGTGA. There are 14 residues in the CDR3. The CDR3 sequence is CASSLRASINEQFF. The CDR3 bases are TGTGCCAGCAGCTTAAGGGCCAGCATTAATGAGCAGTTCTTC. Filled out from reference TRBV7-3 and TRBJ2-1, the complete variable domain reads GAGVSQTPSNKVTEKGKYVELRCDPISGHTALYWYRQSLGQGPEFLIYFQGTGAADDSGLPNDRFFAVRPEGSVSTLKIQRTERGDSAVYLCASSLRASINEQFFGPGTRLTVL.

The chain uses TRBV14 and TRBJ2-2, with 8 bases aligning to TRBD1. CDR3 length: 15 amino acids. Per the germline V gene, CDR1 is SGHDN and CDR2 is FVKESK. The V and J ends lost 4 bases and 6 bases, in that order; junction bases with no gene match: 7. Written as DNA, the CDR3 is TGTGCCAGCAGCCCAAGGACAGGGAAGTCCGGGGAGCTGTTTTTT. Translated: CASSPRTGKSGELFF.

The V call is TRBV7-2, the J call TRBJ2-1; 11 nucleotides match TRBD2. This CDR3 comprises 17 residues. Germline V gene data show CDR1 as SGHTA and CDR2 as FQGNSA. The trim removed 2 bases at V and 4 bases at J, leaving 7 bases unmatched. CDR3 sequence: CASSLRASGGLYNEQFF. The CDR3 DNA reads TGTGCCAGCAGCTTACGGGCTAGCGGGGGGCTATACAATGAGCAGTTCTTC.

In this sample, this clone turned up a few times. The chain is built from TRBV28 and TRBJ1-2; weak D call: TRBD1 (5 bases). The CDR3 loop spans 13 amino acids. CDR1 is MDHEN and CDR2 is SYDVKM in the germline V gene. With 7 bases removed from V and 5 bases from J, the gap between germline ends came to 14 bases. The CDR3 DNA sequence: TGTGCCAGCAACCCAAGTGGGGCTTATGGCTACACCTTC. It codes for CASNPSGAYGYTF.

The chain has TRBV2 and TRBJ2-1; 10 bases match TRBD1. The CDR3 has 13 amino acids. V was clipped by 6 bases and J by 9 bases; unmatched bases: 5. The germline CDR1 and CDR2 sequences are SNHLY and FYNNEI. CDR3 sequence (DNA): TGTGCCAGCAGACTTGGGACAGGGGCTGAGCAGTTCTTC. It is translated as CASRLGTGAEQFF.

This chain uses TRBV2 with TRBJ2-7, with 15 bases identical to TRBD2. Germline CDR1 is SNHLY and CDR2 is FYNNEI. V trimming: 5 bases; J trimming: 4 bases; junction bases outside the gene matches: 9. The CDR3 is 17 residues long. CDR3 nucleotide sequence: TGTGCCAGCAGTCCAGGGACTAGCGGGAGGATTAGGTACGAGCAGTACTTC. This translates into CASSPGTSGRIRYEQYF.

This clone was detected once. The chain carries TRBV7-2 and TRBJ2-5, with TRBD2 matching over 13 bases. The CDR3 spans 17 residues. Germline trimming cut 5 bases from V and 3 bases from J; bases unmatched to any gene: 9. Germline CDR1 is SGHTA and CDR2 is FQGNSA. CDR3 DNA: TGTGCCAGCAGCCCCTGGACTAGCGGGAGAGGAGAAGAGACCCAGTACTTC. It is translated as CASSPWTSGRGEETQYF.

V gene TRBV13 combines with J gene TRBJ2-7; 7 nucleotides align to TRBD2. The V and J ends lost 5 bases and 4 bases, in that order; junction bases with no gene match: 17. Germline V CDR1 and CDR2: PRHDT, FYEKMQ (reference sequence). CDR3 length equals 17 residues. Here the CDR3 reads CASSPAPGGSVWYEQYF. CDR3 in DNA: TGTGCCAGCAGCCCGGCTCCTGGCGGGAGTGTTTGGTACGAGCAGTACTTC.

The chain combines TRBV5-6 with TRBJ2-4, with D unresolved. The CDR3 covers 14 residues. The germline V gene encodes CDR1 SGHDT and CDR2 YYEEEE. V lost 6 bases and J 14 bases, leaving 24 bases between the germline ends. This CDR3 reads CASTLSKGPLPEYF. CDR3 DNA sequence: TGTGCCAGCACCCTGTCAAAGGGTCCACTCCCCGAGTACTTC. The whole variable domain, filled in from reference TRBV5-6 and TRBJ2-4, reads DAGVTQSPTHLIKTRGQQVTLRCSPKSGHDTVSWYQQALGQGPQFIFQYYEEEERQRGNFPDRFSGHQFPNYSSELNVNALLLGDSALYLCASTLSKGPLPEYFGAGTRLSVL.

V usage is TRBV28 and J usage is TRBJ2-7, with 9 bases lining up with TRBD2. V lost 2 bases, J lost 1 base, and 3 bases stayed unmatched. CDR1 is MDHEN, CDR2 SYDVKM, per germline. CDR3 length: 15 amino acids. CDR3: CASSLGGRESYEQYF. For the CDR3, the DNA is TGTGCCAGCAGTTTAGGCGGGAGGGAATCCTACGAGCAGTACTTC.

The V and J genes are TRBV5-1 and TRBJ2-1, with 7 bases matching TRBD2. Trimming removed 0 bases from V and 3 bases from J; junction bases left unmatched: 6. Germline V gene sequence: CDR1 SGHRS, CDR2 YFSETQ. The CDR3 runs 16 residues. The CDR3 region is CASSLEGTNIYNEQFF. In nucleotides, the CDR3 is TGCGCCAGCAGCTTGGAAGGGACTAACATCTACAATGAGCAGTTCTTC.

V gene TRBV19 combines with J gene TRBJ1-4, with a possible D match to TRBD1 (5 bases). Between the trimmed V and J ends, which lost 4 bases and 0 bases, there was a span of 12 bases. Germline V gene sequence: CDR1 LNHDA, CDR2 SQIVND (reference sequence). The CDR3 is 16 residues long. The CDR3 nucleotides read TGTGCCAGTAGTAAACGGGGACCTGCAACTAATGAAAAACTGTTTTTT. Amino acid sequence: CASSKRGPATNEKLFF. Together with reference TRBV19 and TRBJ1-4, the CDR3 gives the full variable domain: DGGITQSPKYLFRKEGQNVTLSCEQNLNHDAMYWYRQDPGQGLRLIYYSQIVNDFQKGDIAEGYSVSREKKESFPLTVTSAQKNPTAFYLCASSKRGPATNEKLFFGSGTQLSVL.

The V call is TRBV11-2, the J call TRBJ1-1; tentative D call: TRBD1 (5 bases). Germline loops: CDR1 SGHAT, CDR2 FQNNGV. V was pared by 0 bases and J by 5 bases, with 16 bases between. The CDR3 is 16 amino acids. CDR3 nucleotides: TGTGCCAGCAGCTTAGATCGTATAGGGGATCATACTGAAGCTTTCTTT. It specifies CASSLDRIGDHTEAFF.

V and J are TRBV30 and TRBJ2-3; the match to TRBD2 covers 10 bases. CDR1 and CDR2 from the germline V gene are GTSNPN and SVGIG (reference sequence). V gave up 3 bases and J gave up 1 base; unmatched junction bases: 10. The CDR3 has 17 amino acids. CDR3 sequence (DNA): TGTGCCTGGAGCTCCCGGTACGGGACTAGCGGCACAGATACGCAGTATTTT. Translated: CAWSSRYGTSGTDTQYF.

The rearrangement joins TRBV28 to TRBJ1-6, with unresolved D. The CDR3 spans 13 residues. Per germline, CDR1 MDHEN and CDR2 SYDVKM. With 5 bases removed from V and 14 bases from J, the gap between germline ends came to 16 bases. CDR3 sequence (DNA): TGTGCCAGCAGTCCGTTGACACCGGTGGCCCTCCACTTT. This encodes CASSPLTPVALHF.

This clone was observed once. The V call is TRBV18, the J call TRBJ2-5, with 13 bases that match TRBD2. J lost 2 bases, V lost 0 bases, and 6 bases had no gene match. Germline V lookup: CDR1 KGHSH, CDR2 LQKENI. The CDR3 runs to 18 residues. DNA of the CDR3: TGTGCCAGCTCACCACCCTTCGGGACTAGCGGGATACAAGAGACCCAGTACTTC. Its protein product is CASSPPFGTSGIQETQYF.

The chain is built from TRBV6-6 and TRBJ1-1; 7 nucleotides agree with TRBD1. Trimming removed 6 bases from V and 1 base from J; junction bases left unmatched: 8. The CDR3 is 15 amino acids. Germline loops: CDR1 MNHNY, CDR2 SVGAGI (reference sequence). The CDR3, as DNA: TGTGCCAGCAGCCGACCCCGACAGGGGAACACTGAAGCTTTCTTT. Protein sequence: CASSRPRQGNTEAFF.

The chain joins TRBV28 to TRBJ2-1, with TRBD2 identical over 11 bases. V was pared by 5 bases and J by 3 bases, with 12 bases of the junction left unmatched. The V gene's germline CDR1 is MDHEN and CDR2 SYDVKM. The CDR3 extends over 18 amino acids. The CDR3 region is CASSPFGALAGGYNEQFF. DNA for the CDR3: TGTGCCAGCAGTCCTTTTGGCGCGCTAGCGGGAGGCTACAATGAGCAGTTCTTC.

As to this clone: Other DNA sequences in this sample translate to the same CDR3. The genes are TRBV7-2 and TRBJ2-7, with TRBD1 as a possible D gene (5 bases). This CDR3 comprises 14 residues. V lost 0 bases, J lost 2 bases, and 8 bases lay in between. Germline CDR1 and CDR2: SGHTA and FQGNSA. The CDR3, as DNA: TGTGCCAGCAGCTTAGCGGGGCCAACCTACGAGCAGTACTTC. Amino acid sequence: CASSLAGPTYEQYF.

V and J are TRBV6-5 and TRBJ2-5, with D perhaps matching TRBD2 (6 bases). Germline-derived CDR1 and CDR2 are MNHEY and SVGAGI. V lost 8 bases and J 5 bases, leaving 15 bases between the germline ends. The CDR3 covers 13 residues. Here the CDR3 DNA reads TGTGCCAGCCATACACGGGGGATGGAGACCCAGTACTTC. This gives the protein CASHTRGMETQYF.

In this sample, this clone turned up once. The J gene is TRBJ2-7, the V gene TRBV6-5; D ambiguous. CDR3 length: 15 residues. The germline V gene encodes CDR1 MNHEY and CDR2 SVGAGI. Trimming took off 6 bases at V and 3 bases at J, with 18 bases between the two ends. The CDR3 DNA reads TGTGCCAGCAGCCCCTATCCGGGCATCAGCTACGAGCAGTACTTC. Translation: CASSPYPGISYEQYF.